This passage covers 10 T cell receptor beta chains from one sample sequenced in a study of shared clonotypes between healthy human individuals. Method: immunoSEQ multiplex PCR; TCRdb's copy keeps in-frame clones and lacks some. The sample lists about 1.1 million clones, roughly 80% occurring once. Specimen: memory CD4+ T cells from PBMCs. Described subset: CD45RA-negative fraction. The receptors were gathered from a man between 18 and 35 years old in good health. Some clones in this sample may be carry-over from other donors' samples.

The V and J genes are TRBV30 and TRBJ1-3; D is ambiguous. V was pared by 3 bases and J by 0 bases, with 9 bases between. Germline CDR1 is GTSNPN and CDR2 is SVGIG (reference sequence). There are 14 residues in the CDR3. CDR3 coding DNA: TGTGCCTGGAGAGGTCCGCACTCTGGAAACACCATATATTTT. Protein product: CAWRGPHSGNTIYF.

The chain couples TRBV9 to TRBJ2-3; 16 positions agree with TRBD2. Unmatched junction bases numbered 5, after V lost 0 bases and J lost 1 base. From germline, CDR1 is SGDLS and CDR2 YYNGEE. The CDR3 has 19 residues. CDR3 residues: CASSVVAGLAGGRTDTQYF. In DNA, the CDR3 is TGTGCCAGCAGCGTAGTCGCGGGACTAGCGGGAGGGCGCACAGATACGCAGTATTTT. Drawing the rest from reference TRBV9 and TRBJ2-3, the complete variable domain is DSGVTQTPKHLITATGQRVTLRCSPRSGDLSVYWYQQSLDQGLQFLIQYYNGEERAKGNILERFSAQQFPDLHSELNLSSLELGDSALYFCASSVVAGLAGGRTDTQYFGPGTRLTVL.

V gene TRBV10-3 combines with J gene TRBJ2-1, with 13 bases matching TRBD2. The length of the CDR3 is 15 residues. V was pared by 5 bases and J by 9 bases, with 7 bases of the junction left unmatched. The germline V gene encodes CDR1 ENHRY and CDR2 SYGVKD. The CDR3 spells CAISPGTSGIVEQFF. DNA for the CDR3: TGTGCCATCAGTCCCGGGACTAGCGGGATTGTTGAGCAGTTCTTC.

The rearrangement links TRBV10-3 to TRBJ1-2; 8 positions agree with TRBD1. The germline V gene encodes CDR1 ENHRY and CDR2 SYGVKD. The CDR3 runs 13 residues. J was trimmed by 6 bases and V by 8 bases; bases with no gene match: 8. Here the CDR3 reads CAIGAGGLDGYTF. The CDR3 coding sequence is TGTGCCATCGGGGCAGGGGGCCTGGATGGCTACACCTTC.

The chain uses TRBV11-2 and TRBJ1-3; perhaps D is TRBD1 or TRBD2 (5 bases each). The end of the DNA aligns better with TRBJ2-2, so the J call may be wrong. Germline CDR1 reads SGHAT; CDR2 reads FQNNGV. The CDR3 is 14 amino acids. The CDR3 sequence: CASSLDTGPGELFF. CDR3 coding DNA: TGTGCCAGCAGCTTAGATACGGGGCCCGGGGAGCTGTTTTTT.

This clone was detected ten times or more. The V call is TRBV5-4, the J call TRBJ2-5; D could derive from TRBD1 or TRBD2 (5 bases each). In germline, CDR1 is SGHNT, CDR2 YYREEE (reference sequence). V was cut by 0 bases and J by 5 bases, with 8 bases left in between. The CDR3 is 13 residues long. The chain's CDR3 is CASSLGGTETQYF. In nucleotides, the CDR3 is TGTGCCAGCAGCTTGGGAGGGACGGAGACCCAGTACTTC.

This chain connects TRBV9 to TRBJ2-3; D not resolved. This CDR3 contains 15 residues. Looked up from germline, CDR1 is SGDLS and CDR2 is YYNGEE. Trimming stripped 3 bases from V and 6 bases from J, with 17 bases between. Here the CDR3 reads CASSGNLGSADTQYF. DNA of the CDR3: TGTGCCAGCAGCGGGAATCTAGGATCCGCGGATACGCAGTATTTT.

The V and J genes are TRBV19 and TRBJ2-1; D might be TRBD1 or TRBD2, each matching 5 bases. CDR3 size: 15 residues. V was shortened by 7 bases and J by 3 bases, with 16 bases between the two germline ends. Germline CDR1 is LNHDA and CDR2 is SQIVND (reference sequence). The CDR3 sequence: CASNSPGAIYNEQFF. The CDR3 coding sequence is TGTGCCAGTAACTCCCCCGGGGCTATCTACAATGAGCAGTTCTTC.

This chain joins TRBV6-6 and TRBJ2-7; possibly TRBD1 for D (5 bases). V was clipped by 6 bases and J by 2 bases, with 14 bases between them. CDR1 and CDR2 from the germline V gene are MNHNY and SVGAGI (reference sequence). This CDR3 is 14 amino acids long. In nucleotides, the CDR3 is TGTGCCAGCAGCTACCAGGGCGGCCCCTACGAGCAGTACTTC. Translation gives CASSYQGGPYEQYF.

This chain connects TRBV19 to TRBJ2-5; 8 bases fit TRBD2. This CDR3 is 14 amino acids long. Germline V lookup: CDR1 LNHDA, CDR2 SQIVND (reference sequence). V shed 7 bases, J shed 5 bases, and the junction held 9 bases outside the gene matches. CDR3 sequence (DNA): TGTGCCAGTAATCCAGCGGGAGCCCTGGAGACCCAGTACTTC. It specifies CASNPAGALETQYF.